What follows describes a single T cell receptor (beta chain). No antigen is known for it. This entry is derived from a study of T cell responses to AZD1222 COVID-19 vaccine. Doses given second, at about 4 or about 12 weeks, were pooled. V was shortened by 1 base and J by 7 bases, with 16 bases between the two germline ends. Germline assignment: CDR1 SGHTA and CDR2 FQGNSA. The CDR3 is 15 residues long. Study-level points and caveats: Donors skewed white British and female; clonal diversity was possibly underestimated. Nearly half of spike-specific TCRs reportedly go after variant regions that carry no mutations.

Clones were sequenced by immunoSEQ multiplex PCR, and TCRdb holds only the in-frame ones, with some missing. The sample shows 120,000 or so clones, around 80% of them seen only once. Sequenced material: peripheral blood, taken 28 days after the second AZD1222 dose. The receptor comes from an adult who received the AZD1222 COVID-19 vaccine. The chain couples TRBV7-2 to TRBJ1-2; D gene unclear. The CDR3 DNA reads as TGTGCCAGCAGCTTAGGACCAACTACACTTGCTGGCTACACCTTC. It is translated as CASSLGPTTLAGYTF.